The T cell receptor beta chain described here comes from a study of shared clonotypes between healthy human individuals. The table lists this clone with a count of one. Original handling: Filtering was not the same, since immunoSEQ gave junction-only sequences without quality scores. Assay used: immunoSEQ multiplex PCR; TCRdb lists only in-frame clones, some missing. V and J calls and clone size are copied from that table; D and trimming were computed from the DNA. There are 950,000 to 1,100,000 clones in the sample; 75% to 85% occur only once, and roughly 0.65% lies in the top ten. Germline loops: CDR1 KGHSH, CDR2 LQKENI. The V and J ends lost 6 bases and 5 bases respectively, with 13 bases between them. This CDR3 comprises 13 residues. CD4+ cell separation produced CD45RA+ naive and CD45RA-negative memory subsets.

The TCR originated in a man younger than 35 in good health. Some clones in this sample may be carry-over from other donors' samples. Sequenced material: memory CD4+ T cells from PBMCs. Subset here: CD45RA-negative fraction. This chain links TRBV18 with TRBJ2-5; no clear D. Written as DNA, the CDR3 is TGTGCCAGCTCCTCCTTGAATGGGGAGACCCAGTACTTC. It specifies CASSSLNGETQYF.